The rows below give T cell receptor beta chains drawn from one sample of a study of PD-1 blockade in classical Hodgkin lymphoma. Repertoires were generated with immunoSEQ multiplex PCR, while TCRdb's copy carries only in-frame clones and drops some. The sample gives approximately 52,000 clones, approximately 89% of which show up once; roughly 7% is in the top ten. The sample was peripheral blood mononuclear cells (PBMCs), taken before the fourth cycle of nivolumab. Receptor source: a human donor with classical Hodgkin lymphoma. Both conserved end residues are part of each CDR3. Each record gives: D gene, V gene, clone size, J gene, CDR3 protein, CDR3 DNA. D genes are given only for firm matches. Clone size is given for some rows only: seen once, a few or many times, or a class if the clone is expanded.

TRBD1	TRBV5-6	.	TRBJ2-2	CASSFTGVNTGELFF	TGTGCCAGCAGCTTCACAGGGGTGAACACCGGGGAGCTGTTTTTT
TRBD2	TRBV19	few	TRBJ2-3	CASSIGTSSADTQYF	TGTGCCAGTAGTATAGGGACTAGCTCCGCAGATACGCAGTATTTT
.	TRBV27	.	TRBJ2-2	CASSLSDPDTGELFF	TGTGCCAGCAGTTTATCGGACCCCGACACCGGGGAGCTGTTTTTT
.	TRBV28	.	TRBJ2-7	CASSIGSEQYF	TGTGCCAGCAGTATCGGTTCCGAGCAGTACTTC
.	TRBV29-1	.	TRBJ2-3	CSVNQGIGTDTQYF	TGCAGCGTAAACCAGGGAATCGGCACAGATACGCAGTATTTT
.	TRBV28	.	TRBJ2-2	CASSLPQENTGELFF	TGTGCCAGCAGTTTACCACAGGAGAACACCGGGGAGCTGTTTTTT
.	TRBV28	once	TRBJ1-4	CASSLWGKTNEKLFF	TGTGCCAGCAGTTTATGGGGGAAGACTAATGAAAAACTGTTTTTT
.	TRBV6-4	.	TRBJ2-1	CASSVQQGDHNEQFF	TGTGCCAGCAGTGTACAACAGGGAGACCACAATGAGCAGTTCTTC
TRBD1	TRBV18	.	TRBJ1-2	CASSLSTGMMGYTF	TGTGCCAGCTCACTTTCGACAGGGATGATGGGCTACACCTTC
.	TRBV27	.	TRBJ1-5	CASSWEGRNNQPQHF	TGTGCCAGCAGTTGGGAGGGGAGGAACAATCAGCCCCAGCATTTT
TRBD2	TRBV4-3	.	TRBJ2-1	CASSQQTSGGGNEQFF	TGCGCCAGCAGCCAACAAACTAGCGGGGGTGGCAATGAGCAGTTCTTC
.	TRBV2	.	TRBJ2-1	CASNSRRPYNEQFF	TGTGCCAGCAACTCCAGGCGTCCCTACAATGAGCAGTTCTTC
TRBD2	TRBV13	.	TRBJ2-3	CASSLVGASGGTDTQYF	TGTGCCAGCAGCTTAGTTGGTGCTAGCGGGGGCACAGATACGCAGTATTTT
.	TRBV7-9	.	TRBJ2-6	CASSFFLPRAGANVLTF	TGTGCCAGCAGCTTTTTCCTCCCTAGGGCTGGGGCCAACGTCCTGACTTTC
.	TRBV5-1	.	TRBJ2-1	CASRRDGSSYNEQFF	TGCGCCAGCAGGCGAGACGGGAGCTCCTACAATGAGCAGTTCTTC
.	TRBV18	.	TRBJ2-7	CASSPVGLGRAGEQYF	TGTGCCAGCTCACCGGTAGGGTTAGGAAGAGCGGGCGAGCAGTACTTC
.	TRBV7-7	.	TRBJ2-2	CASSLKLTGELFF	TGTGCCAGCAGCTTAAAACTCACCGGGGAGCTGTTTTTT
TRBD1	TRBV6-4	.	TRBJ2-2	CASRLDRGSGELFF	TGTGCCAGCAGACTCGACAGGGGGTCCGGGGAGCTGTTTTTT
TRBD1	TRBV7-8	.	TRBJ1-2	CASSLESGGGGYTF	TGTGCCAGCAGCTTAGAATCAGGGGGCGGCGGCTACACCTTC
TRBD1	TRBV6-6	.	TRBJ2-7	CASSLGTGGGEQYF	TGTGCCAGCAGCCTCGGGACAGGGGGCGGTGAGCAGTACTTC
.	TRBV9	.	TRBJ2-5	CASSVSPQETQYF	TGTGCCAGCAGCGTATCTCCCCAGGAGACCCAGTACTTC
TRBD1	TRBV7-9	.	TRBJ2-7	CASSGAGTGWQYF	TGTGCCAGCAGCGGCGCCGGGACAGGGTGGCAGTACTTC
.	TRBV6-1	.	TRBJ2-3	CASSEVGYTDTQYF	TGTGCCAGCAGTGAAGTCGGGTACACAGATACGCAGTATTTT
.	TRBV27	.	TRBJ2-3	CASSLRAGDTDTQYF	TGTGCCAGCAGTTTAAGGGCAGGGGACACAGATACGCAGTATTTT
.	TRBV7-2	.	TRBJ2-7	CASSLIKRSPYEQYF	TGTGCCAGCAGCTTAATTAAGAGATCCCCCTACGAGCAGTACTTC
TRBD1	TRBV11-1	.	TRBJ2-1	CASSFPRRDRGYNEQFF	TGTGCCAGCAGCTTCCCCCGCCGGGACAGGGGCTACAATGAGCAGTTCTTC
.	TRBV20-1	.	TRBJ1-2	CSARWGNGYTF	TGCAGTGCTAGGTGGGGAAATGGCTACACCTTC
.	TRBV7-8	.	TRBJ2-3	CASSPGWGEGTDTQYF	TGTGCCAGCAGCCCCGGGTGGGGGGAAGGGACAGATACGCAGTATTTT
TRBD1	TRBV10-2	.	TRBJ2-7	CASRGTENYEQYF	TGCGCCAGCAGGGGGACAGAAAACTACGAGCAGTACTTC
.	TRBV7-2	.	TRBJ2-1	CASSLGPQNNEQFF	TGTGCCAGCAGCTTAGGTCCACAGAACAATGAGCAGTTCTTC
.	TRBV10-3	.	TRBJ2-3	CAISDSLDTDTQYF	TGTGCCATCTCGGACAGTCTCGACACAGATACGCAGTATTTT
TRBD1	TRBV10-3	.	TRBJ2-1	CAISVGQGVGSYNEQFF	TGTGCCATCAGTGTGGGACAGGGTGTGGGCTCCTACAATGAGCAGTTCTTC
.	TRBV9	.	TRBJ1-1	CASSGGDTEAFF	TGTGCCAGCAGCGGGGGGGACACTGAAGCTTTCTTT
.	TRBV6-1	.	TRBJ2-1	CATGRTGFSSNEQFF	TGTGCCACGGGGAGGACGGGCTTCTCCAGCAATGAGCAGTTCTTC
.	TRBV23-1	.	TRBJ1-4	CASTPHRVNNEKLFF	TGCGCCAGCACGCCTCACAGGGTGAATAATGAAAAACTGTTTTTT
TRBD1	TRBV5-4	.	TRBJ2-5	CASSSWTGGQETQYF	TGTGCCAGCAGCTCATGGACAGGGGGCCAAGAGACCCAGTACTTC
TRBD1	TRBV27	.	TRBJ2-7	CASGPWTGEFYEQYF	TGTGCCAGCGGGCCTTGGACAGGGGAGTTCTACGAGCAGTACTTC
.	TRBV5-1	few	TRBJ1-1	CASSLDGGRGTEAFF	TGCGCCAGCAGCTTGGATGGCGGCCGGGGAACTGAAGCTTTCTTT
.	TRBV18	.	TRBJ2-3	CASSPRGGGTDTQYF	TGTGCCAGCTCACCCCGAGGAGGGGGTACAGATACGCAGTATTTT
.	TRBV6-1	.	TRBJ1-5	CASSERGRNQPQHF	TGTGCCAGCAGTGAACGAGGGCGCAATCAGCCCCAGCATTTT
.	TRBV27	.	TRBJ1-4	CASSLTGGNEKLFF	TGTGCCAGCAGTTTAACGGGGGGTAATGAAAAACTGTTTTTT
TRBD2	TRBV29-1	.	TRBJ2-7	CSVAKGTSGNYEQYF	TGCAGCGTTGCAAAAGGGACTAGCGGGAACTACGAGCAGTACTTC
.	TRBV5-1	.	TRBJ1-2	CASSLAPSYGYTF	TGCGCCAGCAGCTTGGCTCCCAGCTATGGCTACACCTTC